The following is a TCR beta chain sequence with its context. The data stem from a study of blood T cell repertoires in COVID-19. Sequencing was performed with immunoSEQ multiplex PCR; in TCRdb, only in-frame clones are kept and a portion is missing. The sample lists 300,000 to 450,000 clones, more than 65% occurring once. V dropped 3 bases and J dropped 0 bases, with 17 bases sitting between them. This CDR3 has 18 residues. Germline V lookup: CDR1 KGHSH, CDR2 LQKENI. What was sequenced was peripheral blood. This receptor was identified in a human donor with acute or convalescent COVID-19. The donor label of this sample is uncertain. The chain links TRBV18 to TRBJ2-2, with D perhaps TRBD2 (5 bases). The chain's CDR3 is CASSPRSAGRANTGELFF. CDR3 nucleotides: TGTGCCAGCTCACCTCGGTCGGCGGGCCGGGCGAACACCGGGGAGCTGTTTTTT. Full variable domain (missing parts from reference TRBV18 and TRBJ2-2): NAGVMQNPRHLVRRRGQEARLRCSPMKGHSHVYWYRQLPEEGLKFMVYLQKENIIDESGMPKERFSAEFPKEGPSILRIQQVVRGDSAAYFCASSPRSAGRANTGELFFGEGSRLTVL.